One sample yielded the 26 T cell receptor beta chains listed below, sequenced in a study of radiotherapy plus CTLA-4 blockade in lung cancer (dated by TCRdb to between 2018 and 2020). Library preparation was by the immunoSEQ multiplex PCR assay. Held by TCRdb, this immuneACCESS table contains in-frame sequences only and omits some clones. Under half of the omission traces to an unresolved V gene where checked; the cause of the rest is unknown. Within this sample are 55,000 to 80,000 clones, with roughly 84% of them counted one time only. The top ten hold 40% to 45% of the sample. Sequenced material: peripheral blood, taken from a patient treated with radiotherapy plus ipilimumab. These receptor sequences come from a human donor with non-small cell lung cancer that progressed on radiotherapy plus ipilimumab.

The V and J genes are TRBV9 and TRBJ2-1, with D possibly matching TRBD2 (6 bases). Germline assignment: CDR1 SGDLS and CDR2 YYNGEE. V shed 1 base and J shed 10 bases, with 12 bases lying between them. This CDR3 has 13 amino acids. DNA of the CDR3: TGTGCCAGCAGCGTAAATCCAGGAGGGGAGCAGTTCTTC. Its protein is CASSVNPGGEQFF. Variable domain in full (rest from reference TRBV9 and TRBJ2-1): DSGVTQTPKHLITATGQRVTLRCSPRSGDLSVYWYQQSLDQGLQFLIQYYNGEERAKGNILERFSAQQFPDLHSELNLSSLELGDSALYFCASSVNPGGEQFFGPGTRLTVL.

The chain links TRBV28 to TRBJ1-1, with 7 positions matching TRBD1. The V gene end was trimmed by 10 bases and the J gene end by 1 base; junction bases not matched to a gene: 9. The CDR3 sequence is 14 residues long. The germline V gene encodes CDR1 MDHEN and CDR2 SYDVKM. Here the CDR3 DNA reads TGTGCCACCAAACAGGACAGGACGAACACTGAAGCTTTCTTT. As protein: CATKQDRTNTEAFF.

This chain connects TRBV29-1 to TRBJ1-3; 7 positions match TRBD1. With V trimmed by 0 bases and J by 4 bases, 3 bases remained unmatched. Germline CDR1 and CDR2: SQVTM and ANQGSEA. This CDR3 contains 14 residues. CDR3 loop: CSVEDGGGGNTIYF. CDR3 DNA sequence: TGCAGCGTTGAAGATGGAGGGGGCGGAAACACCATATATTTT. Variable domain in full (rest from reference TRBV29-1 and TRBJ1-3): SAVISQKPSRDICQRGTSLTIQCQVDSQVTMMFWYRQQPGQSLTLIATANQGSEATYESGFVIDKFPISRPNLTFSTLTVSNMSPEDSSIYLCSVEDGGGGNTIYFGEGSWLTVV.

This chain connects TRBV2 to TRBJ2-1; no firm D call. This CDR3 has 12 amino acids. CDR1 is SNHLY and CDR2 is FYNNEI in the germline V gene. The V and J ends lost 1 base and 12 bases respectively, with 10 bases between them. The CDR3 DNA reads TGTGCCAGCAGTGAAGAGCTGGGAACGCAGTTCTTC. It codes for CASSEELGTQFF.

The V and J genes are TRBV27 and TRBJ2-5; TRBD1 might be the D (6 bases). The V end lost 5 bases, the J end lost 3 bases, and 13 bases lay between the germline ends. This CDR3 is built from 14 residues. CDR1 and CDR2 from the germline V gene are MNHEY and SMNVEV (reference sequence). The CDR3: CASSATWTEETQYF. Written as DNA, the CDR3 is TGTGCCAGCAGTGCCACCTGGACAGAAGAGACCCAGTACTTC.

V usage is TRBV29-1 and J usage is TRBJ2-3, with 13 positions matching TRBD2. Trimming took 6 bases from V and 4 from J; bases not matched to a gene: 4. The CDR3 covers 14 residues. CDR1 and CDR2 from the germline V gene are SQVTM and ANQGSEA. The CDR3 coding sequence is TGCAGCGTGGGGACTAGCGGGATTTCAGATACGCAGTATTTT. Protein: CSVGTSGISDTQYF.

The CDR3 loop reads CASGTGKDTQYF. The CDR3 nucleotides read TGTGCCAGCGGGACAGGGAAAGATACGCAGTATTTT. The chain joins TRBV6-1 to TRBJ2-3; 9 nucleotides line up with TRBD1. Germline V gene data show CDR1 as MNHNS and CDR2 as SASEGT. The CDR3 is 12 amino acids. Trimming at V came to 8 bases and at J to 5 bases, leaving 2 bases not matched to a gene.

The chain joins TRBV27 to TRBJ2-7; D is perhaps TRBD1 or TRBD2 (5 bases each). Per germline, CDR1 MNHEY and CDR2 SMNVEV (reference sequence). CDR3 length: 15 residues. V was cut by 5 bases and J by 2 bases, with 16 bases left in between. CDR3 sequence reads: CASSPRGVITYEQYF. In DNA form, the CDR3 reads TGTGCCAGCAGTCCGAGGGGTGTTATAACCTACGAGCAGTACTTC.

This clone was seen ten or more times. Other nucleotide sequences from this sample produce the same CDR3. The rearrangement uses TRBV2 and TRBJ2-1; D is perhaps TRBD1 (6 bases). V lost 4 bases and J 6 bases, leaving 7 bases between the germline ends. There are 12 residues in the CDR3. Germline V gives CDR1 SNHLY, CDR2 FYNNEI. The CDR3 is CASSGGGNEQFF. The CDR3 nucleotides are TGTGCCAGCAGTGGAGGGGGCAATGAGCAGTTCTTC.

The CDR3 coding sequence is TGTGCCAGCTCACCAGGGGGTACTGGGGCCAACGTCCTGACTTTC. Its translation: CASSPGGTGANVLTF. The V and J genes are TRBV18 and TRBJ2-6; D may match TRBD1 or TRBD2 (5 bases each). Germline loops: CDR1 KGHSH, CDR2 LQKENI. Trimming pared 2 bases from V and 2 bases from J, leaving 7 bases between. This CDR3 is built from 15 residues.

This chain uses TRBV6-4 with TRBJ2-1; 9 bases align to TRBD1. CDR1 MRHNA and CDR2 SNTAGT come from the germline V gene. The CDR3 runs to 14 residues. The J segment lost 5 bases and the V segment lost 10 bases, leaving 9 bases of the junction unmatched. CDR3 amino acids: CAKPGTGHHNEQFF. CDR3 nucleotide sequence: TGTGCCAAACCCGGGACAGGGCACCACAATGAGCAGTTCTTC.

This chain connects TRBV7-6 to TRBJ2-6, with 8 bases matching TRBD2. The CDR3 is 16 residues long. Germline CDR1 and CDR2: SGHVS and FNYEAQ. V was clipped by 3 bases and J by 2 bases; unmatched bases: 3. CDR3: CASSLKRETGANVLTF. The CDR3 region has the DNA TGTGCCAGCAGCTTGAAGCGGGAGACTGGGGCCAACGTCCTGACTTTC. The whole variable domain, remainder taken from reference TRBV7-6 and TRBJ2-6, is GAGVSQSPRYKVTKRGQDVALRCDPISGHVSLYWYRQALGQGPEFLTYFNYEAQQDKSGLPNDRFSAERPEGSISTLTIQRTEQRDSAMYRCASSLKRETGANVLTFGAGSRLTVL.

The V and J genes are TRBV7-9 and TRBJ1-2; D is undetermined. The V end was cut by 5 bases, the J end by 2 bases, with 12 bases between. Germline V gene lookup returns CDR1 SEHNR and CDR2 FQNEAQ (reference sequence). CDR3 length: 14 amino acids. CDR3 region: CASSPAAVNYGYTF. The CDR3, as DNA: TGTGCCAGCAGCCCGGCAGCCGTCAACTATGGCTACACCTTC.

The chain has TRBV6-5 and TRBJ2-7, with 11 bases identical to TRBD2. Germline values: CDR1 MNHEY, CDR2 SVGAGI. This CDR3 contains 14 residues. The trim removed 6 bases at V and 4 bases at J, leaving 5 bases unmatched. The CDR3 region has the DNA TGTGCCAGCAGGGAACTAGCGGGAGTGTACGAGCAGTACTTC. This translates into CASRELAGVYEQYF.

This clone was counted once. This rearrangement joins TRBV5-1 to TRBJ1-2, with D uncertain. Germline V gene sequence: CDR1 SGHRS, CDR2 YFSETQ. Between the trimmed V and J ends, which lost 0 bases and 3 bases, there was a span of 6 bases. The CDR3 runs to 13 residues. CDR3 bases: TGCGCCAGCAGCTTGGAGGGTGACTATGGCTACACCTTC. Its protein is CASSLEGDYGYTF.

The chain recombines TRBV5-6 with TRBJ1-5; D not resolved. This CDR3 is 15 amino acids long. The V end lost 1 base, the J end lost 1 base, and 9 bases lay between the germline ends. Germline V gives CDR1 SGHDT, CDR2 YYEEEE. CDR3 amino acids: CASSLRRRSNQPQHF. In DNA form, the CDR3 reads TGTGCCAGCAGCTTGAGACGCCGGAGCAATCAGCCCCAGCATTTT.

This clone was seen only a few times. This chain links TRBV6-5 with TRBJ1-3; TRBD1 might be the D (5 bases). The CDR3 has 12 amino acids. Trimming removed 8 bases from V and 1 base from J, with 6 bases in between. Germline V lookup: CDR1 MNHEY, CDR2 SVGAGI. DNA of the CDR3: TGTGCCAGCGGACATTCTGGAAACACCATATATTTT. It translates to CASGHSGNTIYF.

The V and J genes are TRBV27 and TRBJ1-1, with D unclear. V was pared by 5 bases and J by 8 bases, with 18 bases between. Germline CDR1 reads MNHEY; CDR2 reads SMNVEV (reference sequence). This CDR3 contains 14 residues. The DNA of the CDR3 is TGTGCCAGCAGTCCCCATCCTGGTGTGGGGGAAGCTTTCTTT. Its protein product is CASSPHPGVGEAFF.

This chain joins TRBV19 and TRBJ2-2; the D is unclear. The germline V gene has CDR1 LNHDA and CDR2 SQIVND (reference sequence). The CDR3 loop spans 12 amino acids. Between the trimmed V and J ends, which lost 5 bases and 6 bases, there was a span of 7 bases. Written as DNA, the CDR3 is TGTGCCAGTAGTTTGGGGTCCGGGGAGCTGTTTTTT. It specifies CASSLGSGELFF.

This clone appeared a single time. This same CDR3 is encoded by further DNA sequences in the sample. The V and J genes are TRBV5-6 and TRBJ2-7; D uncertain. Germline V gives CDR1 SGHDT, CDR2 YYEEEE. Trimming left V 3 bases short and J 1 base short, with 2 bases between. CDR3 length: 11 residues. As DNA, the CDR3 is TGTGCCAGCAGCTCTTCCTACGAGCAGTACTTC. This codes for CASSSSYEQYF. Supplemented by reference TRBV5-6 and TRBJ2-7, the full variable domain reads DAGVTQSPTHLIKTRGQQVTLRCSPKSGHDTVSWYQQALGQGPQFIFQYYEEEERQRGNFPDRFSGHQFPNYSSELNVNALLLGDSALYLCASSSSYEQYFGPGTRLTVT.

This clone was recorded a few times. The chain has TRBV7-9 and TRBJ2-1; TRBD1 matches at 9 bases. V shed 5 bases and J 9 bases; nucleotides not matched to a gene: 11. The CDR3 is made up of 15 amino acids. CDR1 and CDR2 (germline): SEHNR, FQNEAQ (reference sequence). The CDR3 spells CASSIGTGPGGEQFF. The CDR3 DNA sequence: TGTGCCAGCAGCATCGGGACAGGGCCGGGTGGTGAGCAGTTCTTC.

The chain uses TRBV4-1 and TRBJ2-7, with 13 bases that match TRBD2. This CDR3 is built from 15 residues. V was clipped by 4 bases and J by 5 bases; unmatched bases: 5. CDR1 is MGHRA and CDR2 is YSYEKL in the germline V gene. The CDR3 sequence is CASSPTSGRAHEQYF. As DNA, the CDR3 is TGCGCCAGCAGCCCAACTAGCGGGAGGGCCCACGAGCAGTACTTC.

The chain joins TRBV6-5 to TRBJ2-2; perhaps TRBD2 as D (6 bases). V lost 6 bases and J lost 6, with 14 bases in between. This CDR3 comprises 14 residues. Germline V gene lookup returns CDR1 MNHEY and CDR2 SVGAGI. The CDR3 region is CASRGSSEAGELFF. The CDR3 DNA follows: TGTGCCAGCAGGGGTTCTAGCGAAGCCGGGGAGCTGTTTTTT.

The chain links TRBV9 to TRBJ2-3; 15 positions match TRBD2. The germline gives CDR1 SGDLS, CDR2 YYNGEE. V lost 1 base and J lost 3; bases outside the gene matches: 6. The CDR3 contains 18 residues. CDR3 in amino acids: CASSVRGLAGGGTDTQYF. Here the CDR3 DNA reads TGTGCCAGCAGCGTACGGGGACTAGCGGGAGGCGGGACAGATACGCAGTATTTT.

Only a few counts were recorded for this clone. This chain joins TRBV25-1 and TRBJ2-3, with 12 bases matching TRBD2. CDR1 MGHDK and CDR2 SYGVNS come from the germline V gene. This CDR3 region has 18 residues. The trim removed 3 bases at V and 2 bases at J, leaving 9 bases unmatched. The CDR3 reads CASSDLTLAGGYTDTQYF. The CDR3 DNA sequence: TGTGCCAGCAGTGACCTCACACTAGCGGGAGGTTACACAGATACGCAGTATTTT.

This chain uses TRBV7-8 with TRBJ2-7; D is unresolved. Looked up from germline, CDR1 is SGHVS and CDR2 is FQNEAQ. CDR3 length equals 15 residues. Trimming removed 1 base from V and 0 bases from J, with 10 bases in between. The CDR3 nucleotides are TGTGCCAGCAGCTTAGAAGCTTCGAGCTCCTACGAGCAGTACTTC. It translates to CASSLEASSSYEQYF.